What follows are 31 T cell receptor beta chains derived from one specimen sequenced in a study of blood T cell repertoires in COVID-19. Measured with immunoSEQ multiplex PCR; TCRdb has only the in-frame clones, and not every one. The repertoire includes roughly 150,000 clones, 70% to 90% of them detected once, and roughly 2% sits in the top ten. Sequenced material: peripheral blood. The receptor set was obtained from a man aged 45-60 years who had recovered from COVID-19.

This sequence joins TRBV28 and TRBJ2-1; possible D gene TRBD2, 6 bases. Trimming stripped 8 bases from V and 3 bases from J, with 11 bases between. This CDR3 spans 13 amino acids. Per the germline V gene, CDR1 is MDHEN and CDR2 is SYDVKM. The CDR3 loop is CASAFSGYNEQFF. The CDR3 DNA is TGTGCCAGCGCGTTTAGCGGCTACAATGAGCAGTTCTTC.

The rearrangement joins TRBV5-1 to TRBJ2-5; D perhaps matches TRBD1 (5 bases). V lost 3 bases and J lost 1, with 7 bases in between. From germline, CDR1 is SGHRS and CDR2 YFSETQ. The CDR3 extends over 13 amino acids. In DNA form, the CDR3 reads TGCGCCAGCAGCTCAGGGTCCCAAGAGACCCAGTACTTC. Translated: CASSSGSQETQYF. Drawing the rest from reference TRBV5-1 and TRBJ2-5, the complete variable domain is KAGVTQTPRYLIKTRGQQVTLSCSPISGHRSVSWYQQTPGQGLQFLFEYFSETQRNKGNFPGRFSGRQFSNSRSEMNVSTLELGDSALYLCASSSGSQETQYFGPGTRLLVL.

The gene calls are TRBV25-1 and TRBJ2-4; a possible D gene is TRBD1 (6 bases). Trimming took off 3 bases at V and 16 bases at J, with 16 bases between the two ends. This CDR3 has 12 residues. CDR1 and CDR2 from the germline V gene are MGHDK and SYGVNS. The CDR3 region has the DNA TGTGCCAGCAGTGAGACCCGACAGGTTTACTACTTC. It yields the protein CASSETRQVYYF.

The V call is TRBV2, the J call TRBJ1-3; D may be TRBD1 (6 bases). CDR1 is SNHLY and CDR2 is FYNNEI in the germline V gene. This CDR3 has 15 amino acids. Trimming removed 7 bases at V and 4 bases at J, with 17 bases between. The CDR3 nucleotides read TGTGCCAGCACCGACCTAACAGGGTCCGGAAACACCATATATTTT. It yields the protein CASTDLTGSGNTIYF.

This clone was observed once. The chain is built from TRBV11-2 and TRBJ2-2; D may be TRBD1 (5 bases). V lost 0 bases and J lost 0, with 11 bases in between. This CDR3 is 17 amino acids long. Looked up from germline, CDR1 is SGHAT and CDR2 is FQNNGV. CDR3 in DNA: TGTGCCAGCAGCTTAGATCGAGGCAGGGCGAACACCGGGGAGCTGTTTTTT. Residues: CASSLDRGRANTGELFF.

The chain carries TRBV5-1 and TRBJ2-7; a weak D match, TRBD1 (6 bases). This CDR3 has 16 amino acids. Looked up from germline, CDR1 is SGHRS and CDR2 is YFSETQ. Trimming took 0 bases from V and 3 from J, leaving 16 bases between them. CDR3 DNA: TGCGCCAGCAGCTTGGGAACAGGGATGTTGAACTACGAGCAGTACTTC. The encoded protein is CASSLGTGMLNYEQYF. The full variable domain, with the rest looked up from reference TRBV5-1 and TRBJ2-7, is KAGVTQTPRYLIKTRGQQVTLSCSPISGHRSVSWYQQTPGQGLQFLFEYFSETQRNKGNFPGRFSGRQFSNSRSEMNVSTLELGDSALYLCASSLGTGMLNYEQYFGPGTRLTVT.

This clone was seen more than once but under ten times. CDR3 DNA sequence: TGTGCCAGCAGCTATAACAGGGGGGGGACGCAGTATTTT. Its translation: CASSYNRGGTQYF. This sequence joins TRBV11-2 and TRBJ2-3; D may be TRBD1 (8 bases). Trimming pared 4 bases from V and 9 bases from J, leaving 14 bases between. Germline lookup yields CDR1 SGHAT and CDR2 FQNNGV. This CDR3 region has 13 residues.

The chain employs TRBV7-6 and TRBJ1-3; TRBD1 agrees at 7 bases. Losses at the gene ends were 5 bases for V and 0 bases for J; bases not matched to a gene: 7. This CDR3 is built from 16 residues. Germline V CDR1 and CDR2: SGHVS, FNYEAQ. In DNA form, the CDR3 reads TGTGCCAGCAGCCGGACAGGCAACCCCTCTGGAAACACCATATATTTT. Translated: CASSRTGNPSGNTIYF.

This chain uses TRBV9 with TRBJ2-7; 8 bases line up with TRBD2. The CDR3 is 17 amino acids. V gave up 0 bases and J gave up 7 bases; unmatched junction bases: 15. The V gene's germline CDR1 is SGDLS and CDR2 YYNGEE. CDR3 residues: CASSVDSSGGPLREQYF. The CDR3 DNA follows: TGTGCCAGCAGCGTAGACAGCAGCGGGGGCCCGTTGAGGGAGCAGTACTTC.

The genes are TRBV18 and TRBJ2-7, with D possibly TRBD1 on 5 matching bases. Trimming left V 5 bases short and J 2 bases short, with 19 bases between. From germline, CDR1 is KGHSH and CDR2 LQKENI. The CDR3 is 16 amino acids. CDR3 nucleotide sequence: TGTGCCAGCTCAAATACAGGAACCCCATCCACCTACGAGCAGTACTTC. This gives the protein CASSNTGTPSTYEQYF.

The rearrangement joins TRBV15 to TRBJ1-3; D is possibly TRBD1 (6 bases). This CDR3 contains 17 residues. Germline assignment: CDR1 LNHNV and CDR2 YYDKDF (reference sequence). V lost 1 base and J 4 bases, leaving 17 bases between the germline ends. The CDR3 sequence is CATSRGANREPGNTIYF. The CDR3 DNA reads TGTGCCACCAGCAGAGGAGCGAACAGGGAACCCGGAAACACCATATATTTT.

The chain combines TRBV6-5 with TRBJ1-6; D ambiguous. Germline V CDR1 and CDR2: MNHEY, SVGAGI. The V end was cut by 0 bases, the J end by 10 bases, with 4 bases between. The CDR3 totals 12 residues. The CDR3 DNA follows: TGTGCCAGCAGTTACTCGAGATCACCCCTCCACTTT. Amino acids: CASSYSRSPLHF.

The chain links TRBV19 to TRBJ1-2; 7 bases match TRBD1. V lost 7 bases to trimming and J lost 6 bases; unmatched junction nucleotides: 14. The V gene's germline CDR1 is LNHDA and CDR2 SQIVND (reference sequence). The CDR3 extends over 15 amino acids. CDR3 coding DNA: TGTGCCAGTACCGACGCCCTCCGGGACAGACATGGCTACACCTTC. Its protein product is CASTDALRDRHGYTF.

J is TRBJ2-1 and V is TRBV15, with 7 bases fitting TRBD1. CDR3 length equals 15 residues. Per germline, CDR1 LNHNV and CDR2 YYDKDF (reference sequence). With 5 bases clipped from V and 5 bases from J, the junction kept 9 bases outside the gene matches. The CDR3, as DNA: TGTGCCACCAGCTCCCCGGGACAGAGGGACAATGAGCAGTTCTTC. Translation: CATSSPGQRDNEQFF.

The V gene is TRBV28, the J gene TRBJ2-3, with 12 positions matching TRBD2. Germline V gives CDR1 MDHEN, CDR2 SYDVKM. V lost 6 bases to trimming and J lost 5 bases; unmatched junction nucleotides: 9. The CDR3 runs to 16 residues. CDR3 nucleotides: TGTGCCAGCAGCCGGGCTAGCGGGGGGGCCGGAGATACGCAGTATTTT. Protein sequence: CASSRASGGAGDTQYF.

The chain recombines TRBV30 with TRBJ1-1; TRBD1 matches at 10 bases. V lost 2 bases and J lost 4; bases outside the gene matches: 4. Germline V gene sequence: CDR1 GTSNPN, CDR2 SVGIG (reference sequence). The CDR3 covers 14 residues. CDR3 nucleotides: TGTGCCTGGAGTCCCTGGACAGGGGGCACTGAAGCTTTCTTT. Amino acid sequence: CAWSPWTGGTEAFF.

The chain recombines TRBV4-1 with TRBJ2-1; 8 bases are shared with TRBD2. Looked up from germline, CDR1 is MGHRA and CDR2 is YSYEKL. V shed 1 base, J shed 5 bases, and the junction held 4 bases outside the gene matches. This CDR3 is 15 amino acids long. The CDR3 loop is CASSQAGLGHNEQFF. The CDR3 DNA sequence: TGCGCCAGCAGCCAAGCGGGACTAGGGCACAATGAGCAGTTCTTC.

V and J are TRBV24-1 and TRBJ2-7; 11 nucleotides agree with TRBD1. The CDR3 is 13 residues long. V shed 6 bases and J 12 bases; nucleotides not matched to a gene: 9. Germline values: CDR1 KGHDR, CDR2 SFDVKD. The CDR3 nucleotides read TGTGCCACCAGTACCGGGACAGGGGGTACTCCGTACTTC. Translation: CATSTGTGGTPYF.

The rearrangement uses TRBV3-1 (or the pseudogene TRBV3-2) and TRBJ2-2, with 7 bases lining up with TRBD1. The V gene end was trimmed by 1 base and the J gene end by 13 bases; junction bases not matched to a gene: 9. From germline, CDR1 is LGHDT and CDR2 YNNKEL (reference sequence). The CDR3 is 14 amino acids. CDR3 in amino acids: CASSQVRGGRWLFF. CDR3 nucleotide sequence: TGTGCCAGCAGCCAAGTACGAGGGGGCCGTTGGCTGTTTTTT.

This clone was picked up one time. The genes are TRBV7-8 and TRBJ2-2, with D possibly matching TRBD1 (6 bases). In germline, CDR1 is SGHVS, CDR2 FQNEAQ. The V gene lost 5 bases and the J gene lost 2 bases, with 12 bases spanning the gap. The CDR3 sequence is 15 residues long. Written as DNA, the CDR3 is TGTGCCAGCAGCCGCGACAGGACTAACACCGGGGAGCTGTTTTTT. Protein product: CASSRDRTNTGELFF.

In DNA form, the CDR3 reads TGTGCCAGCAGCTTAGTTAACCTAAACGAGCAGTACTTC. It encodes CASSLVNLNEQYF. The chain has TRBV7-2 and TRBJ2-7; no clear D gene. Germline values: CDR1 SGHTA, CDR2 FQGNSA. Trimming removed 1 base from V and 5 bases from J, with 9 bases in between. The CDR3 contains 13 residues.

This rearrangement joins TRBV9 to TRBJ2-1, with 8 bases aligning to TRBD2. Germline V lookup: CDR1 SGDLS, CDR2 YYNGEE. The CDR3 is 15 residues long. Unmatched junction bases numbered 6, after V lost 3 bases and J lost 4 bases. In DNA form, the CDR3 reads TGTGCCAGCAGCGCTCTTAGCGGGATTTACAATGAGCAGTTCTTC. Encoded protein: CASSALSGIYNEQFF.

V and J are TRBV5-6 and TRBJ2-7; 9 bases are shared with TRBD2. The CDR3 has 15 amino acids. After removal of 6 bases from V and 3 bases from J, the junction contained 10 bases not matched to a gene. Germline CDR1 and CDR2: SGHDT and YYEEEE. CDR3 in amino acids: CASTFRTSAYYEQYF. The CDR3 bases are TGTGCCAGCACCTTCCGGACTAGCGCTTACTACGAGCAGTACTTC.

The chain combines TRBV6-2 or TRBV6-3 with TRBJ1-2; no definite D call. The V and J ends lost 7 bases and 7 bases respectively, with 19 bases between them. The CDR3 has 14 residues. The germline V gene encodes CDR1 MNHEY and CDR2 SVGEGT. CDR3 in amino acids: CASTPEPRPRGYTF. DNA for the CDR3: TGTGCCAGCACCCCGGAGCCCCGGCCCCGTGGCTACACCTTC.

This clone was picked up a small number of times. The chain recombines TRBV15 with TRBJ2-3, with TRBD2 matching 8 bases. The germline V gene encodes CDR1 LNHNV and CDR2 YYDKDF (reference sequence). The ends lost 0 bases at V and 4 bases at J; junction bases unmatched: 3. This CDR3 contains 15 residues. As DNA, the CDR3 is TGTGCCACCAGCAGAGAAGGCGGGAGGTCAGATACGCAGTATTTT. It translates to CATSREGGRSDTQYF. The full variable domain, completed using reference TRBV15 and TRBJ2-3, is DAMVIQNPRYQVTQFGKPVTLSCSQTLNHNVMYWYQQKSSQAPKLLFHYYDKDFNNEADTPDNFQSRRPNTSFCFLDIRSPGLGDTAMYLCATSREGGRSDTQYFGPGTRLTVL.

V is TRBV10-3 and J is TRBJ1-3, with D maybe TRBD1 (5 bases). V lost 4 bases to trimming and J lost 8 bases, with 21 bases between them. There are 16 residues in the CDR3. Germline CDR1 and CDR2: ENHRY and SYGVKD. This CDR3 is CAISGPLGGGMDTIYF. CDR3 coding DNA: TGTGCCATCAGTGGCCCCCTCGGGGGAGGAATGGACACCATATATTTT.

The CDR3 DNA sequence: TGTGCCTGGAGTACTGACCAGGGGGCATACTACGAGCAGTACTTC. This gives the protein CAWSTDQGAYYEQYF. V and J are TRBV30 and TRBJ2-7; 8 positions match TRBD1. The CDR3 runs 15 residues. With 2 bases clipped from V and 3 bases from J, the junction kept 9 bases outside the gene matches. Germline V CDR1 and CDR2: GTSNPN, SVGIG (reference sequence).

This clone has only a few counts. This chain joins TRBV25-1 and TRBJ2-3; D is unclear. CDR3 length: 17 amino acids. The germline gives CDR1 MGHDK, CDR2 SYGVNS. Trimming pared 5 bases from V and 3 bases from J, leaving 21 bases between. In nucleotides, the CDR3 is TGTGCCAGCAGTAAACATACGGCCCTAGACGGTACAGATACGCAGTATTTT. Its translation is CASSKHTALDGTDTQYF.

CDR3 bases: TGTGCCAGCAGCTTGCAAGCGCGGACAGGGATCAATCAGCCCCAGCATTTT. The encoded protein is CASSLQARTGINQPQHF. The rearrangement joins TRBV7-6 to TRBJ1-5, with 8 positions matching TRBD1. CDR3 length: 17 amino acids. Germline values: CDR1 SGHVS, CDR2 FNYEAQ. J was trimmed by 3 bases and V by 3 bases; bases with no gene match: 10.

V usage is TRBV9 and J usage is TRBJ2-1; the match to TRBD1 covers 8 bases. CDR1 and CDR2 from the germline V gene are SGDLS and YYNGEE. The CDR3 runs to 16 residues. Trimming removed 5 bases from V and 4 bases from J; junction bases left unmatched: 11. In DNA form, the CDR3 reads TGTGCCAGCAGTGCAAGGGTGGGACAGGTATACAATGAGCAGTTCTTC. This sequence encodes CASSARVGQVYNEQFF.

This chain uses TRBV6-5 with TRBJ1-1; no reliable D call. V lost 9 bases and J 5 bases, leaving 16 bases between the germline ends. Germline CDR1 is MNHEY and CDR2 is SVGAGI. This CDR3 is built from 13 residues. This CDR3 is CASILMGATEAFF. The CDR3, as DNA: TGTGCCAGTATCCTAATGGGCGCAACTGAAGCTTTCTTT.